The rows below give T cell receptor beta chains drawn from one sample of a study of T cells in Graves' hyperthyroidism and ophthalmopathy. TCRdb re-called the multiplex PCR reads through MiXCR, storing one row per CDR3 protein. The data show more than 500,000 distinct CDR3 sequences, with roughly 45% seen just once and roughly 45% held by the top ten. Sequencing used peripheral blood or thyroid tissue (not recorded which). Every receptor here comes from an adult woman with Graves' disease, either hyperthyroidism or ophthalmopathy (not recorded which). Each CDR3 is given with its conserved first and last residue. A D gene is named only where the DNA matches it firmly. Some rows have no size entry. The others give once, few or many, or a class for an expanded clone.

v_gene,j_gene,len,abundance,d_gene,CDR3aa,CDR3nt
TRBV11-2,TRBJ1-5,14,many,.,CASSRGGGNQPQHF,TGTGCCAGCAGTCGAGGTGGGGGCAATCAGCCCCAGCATTTT
TRBV12-3/TRBV12-4,TRBJ1-2,13,.,TRBD1,CASSVGTGHGYTF,TGTGCCAGCAGCGTCGGGACAGGGCACGGCTACACCTTC
TRBV29-1,TRBJ2-7,12,.,TRBD2,CSSGEGKYEQYF,TGCAGCTCGGGGGAGGGAAAGTACGAGCAGTACTTC
TRBV7-3,TRBJ2-2,13,.,TRBD1,CASSLGGQSELFF,TGTGCCAGCAGCTTAGGGGGACAGTCCGAGCTGTTTTTT
TRBV5-6,TRBJ1-5,15,.,TRBD1,CASSFGTGGLQPQHF,TGTGCCAGCAGCTTCGGGACAGGGGGCTTGCAGCCCCAGCATTTT
TRBV7-2,TRBJ2-6,17,.,TRBD1,CASSPGTGGGGANVLTF,TGTGCCAGCAGCCCCGGGACAGGGGGTGGAGGGGCCAACGTCCTGACTTTC
TRBV20-1,TRBJ2-7,13,many,TRBD2,CSTTGGRGDEQYF,TGCAGTACTACGGGGGGGAGGGGGGACGAGCAGTACTTC
TRBV7-6,TRBJ1-4,14,many,.,CASSLFAGVEKLFF,TGTGCCAGCAGCTTATTCGCAGGAGTTGAAAAACTGTTTTTT
TRBV7-2,TRBJ2-7,16,few,TRBD2,CASSPRGSGITYEQYF,TGTGCCAGCAGCCCCCGAGGGAGCGGGATTACCTACGAGCAGTACTTC
TRBV20-1,TRBJ2-7,12,many,.,CSAQGRAYEQYF,TGCAGTGCCCAAGGACGAGCCTACGAGCAGTACTTC
TRBV5-1,TRBJ1-1,16,.,.,CASSLARGGVNTEAFF,TGCGCCAGCAGCTTGGCCCGCGGGGGCGTGAACACTGAAGCTTTCTTT
TRBV5-8,TRBJ2-7,15,few,TRBD1,CASSFGDRTVYEQYF,TGTGCCAGCAGCTTTGGGGACAGGACCGTTTACGAGCAGTACTTC
TRBV2,TRBJ2-5,15,.,.,CASSEASTGEETQYF,TGTGCCAGCAGTGAAGCTTCAACCGGGGAAGAGACCCAGTACTTC
TRBV30,TRBJ1-1,15,.,.,CAWIRRALGRAEAFF,TGTGCCTGGATAAGACGGGCCCTCGGTCGTGCTGAAGCTTTCTTT
TRBV19,TRBJ1-5,17,.,TRBD1,CASSVGTGGALYQPQHF,TGTGCCAGCAGTGTCGGGACAGGGGGCGCTTTGTATCAGCCCCAGCATTTT
TRBV19,TRBJ1-5,13,.,.,CASSIRGGRTQHF,TGTGCCAGTAGTATAAGGGGGGGACGGACCCAGCATTTT
TRBV9,TRBJ1-1,14,many,.,CASSVGIPNTEAFF,TGTGCCAGCAGCGTAGGCATTCCGAACACTGAAGCTTTCTTT
TRBV13,TRBJ1-6,12,.,.,CAGRIQGSPLHF,TGTGCCGGACGCATTCAGGGTTCACCCCTCCACTTT
TRBV5-4,TRBJ2-7,13,many,.,CASSFDQTYEQYF,TGTGCCAGCAGCTTTGACCAGACCTACGAGCAGTACTTC
TRBV24-1,TRBJ2-7,16,.,.,CASTLWGQGGSYEQYF,TGTGCCAGCACCCTATGGGGGCAGGGAGGCTCCTACGAGCAGTACTTC
TRBV7-3,TRBJ2-2,18,many,TRBD2,CASSPGLAGVANTGELFF,TGTGCCAGCAGCCCAGGACTAGCGGGAGTAGCGAACACCGGGGAGCTGTTTTTT
TRBV25-1,TRBJ2-5,13,few,.,CASSGDGFETQYF,TGTGCCAGCAGTGGGGACGGATTTGAGACCCAGTACTTC
TRBV14,TRBJ2-5,16,.,.,CASSQTVWGAQETQYF,TGTGCCAGCAGCCAAACGGTGTGGGGAGCCCAAGAGACCCAGTACTTC
TRBV20-1,TRBJ1-2,11,many,.,CSAGGDGGYTF,TGCAGTGCAGGGGGGGATGGGGGCTACACCTTC
TRBV10-3,TRBJ2-5,11,.,TRBD2,CAIRGLENEQF,TGTGCCATCAGAGGACTAGAGAATGAGCAGTTC
TRBV4-1,TRBJ1-6,14,many,.,CASSQLLGVSPLHF,TGCGCCAGCAGCCAATTGCTAGGGGTGTCACCCCTCCACTTT
TRBV5-6,TRBJ2-2,15,.,.,CASSLWGQLPGELFF,TGTGCCAGCAGCTTATGGGGACAACTCCCCGGGGAGCTGTTTTTT
TRBV10-2,TRBJ2-5,13,.,.,CASSGLPQETQYF,TGCGCCAGCTCGGGACTGCCCCAAGAGACCCAGTACTTC
TRBV10-3,TRBJ1-2,10,.,TRBD1,CAIRQGLYTF,TGTGCCATCCGACAGGGCCTCTACACCTTC
TRBV29-1,TRBJ1-1,14,.,.,CSVVDPLVNTEAFF,TGCAGCGTTGTAGACCCCCTTGTGAACACTGAAGCTTTCTTT
TRBV6-5,TRBJ2-7,11,.,.,CASSTHGEQYF,TGTGCCAGCAGTACCCACGGCGAGCAGTACTTC
TRBV20-1,TRBJ2-5,13,.,.,CSGPGHQQETQYF,TGCAGTGGACCGGGACACCAACAAGAGACCCAGTACTTC